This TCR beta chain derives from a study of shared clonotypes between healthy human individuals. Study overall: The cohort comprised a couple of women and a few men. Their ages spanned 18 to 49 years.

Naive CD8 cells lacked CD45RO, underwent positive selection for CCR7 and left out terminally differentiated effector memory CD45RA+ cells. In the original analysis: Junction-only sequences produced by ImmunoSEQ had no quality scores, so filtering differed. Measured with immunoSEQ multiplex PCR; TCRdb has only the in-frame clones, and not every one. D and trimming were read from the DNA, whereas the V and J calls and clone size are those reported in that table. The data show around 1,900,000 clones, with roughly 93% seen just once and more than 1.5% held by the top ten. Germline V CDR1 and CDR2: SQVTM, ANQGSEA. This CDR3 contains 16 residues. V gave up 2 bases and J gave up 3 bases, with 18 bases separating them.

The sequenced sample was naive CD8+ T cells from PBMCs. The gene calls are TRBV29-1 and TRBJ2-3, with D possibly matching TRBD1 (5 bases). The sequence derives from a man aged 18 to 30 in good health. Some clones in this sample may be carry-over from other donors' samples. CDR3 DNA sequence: TGCAGCGTTGAAAACGCCGACAGCCCGAGGACAGATACGCAGTATTTT. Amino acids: CSVENADSPRTDTQYF.